This section outlines one T cell receptor (beta chain) sequence together with its context. These data belong to a study of blood T cell repertoires in COVID-19. Study background: There were acute and convalescent COVID-19 samples, and they came from the United States, Italy and Spain.

This CDR3 region has 15 residues. V lost 4 bases to trimming and J lost 5 bases, with 15 bases between them. The V gene's germline CDR1 is LGHDT and CDR2 YNNKEL (reference sequence). Sequenced by immunoSEQ multiplex PCR; TCRdb stores in-frame clones only, minus some. The table lists fewer than 200,000 clones, about four fifths of them singletons. This receptor was identified in a woman older than 75 with acute or convalescent COVID-19. The sequenced sample was peripheral blood. J is TRBJ1-5 and V is TRBV3-1 (or the pseudogene TRBV3-2); D is uncertain. CDR3 amino acids: CASSPLSGVDQPQHF. The CDR3 coding sequence is TGTGCCAGCAGCCCCCTGAGCGGGGTTGATCAGCCCCAGCATTTT.